These 14 T cell receptor beta chains came from one sample sequenced in a study of blood T cells in healthy people across ages. PCR was performed a second time for roughly 7 to 12 cycles using a sample-barcoded 5' primer and a J-beta primer mix. TCRdb processed the 5' RACE reads anew with MiXCR; each CDR3 protein has one entry. The table includes around 800,000 distinct CDR3 sequences, roughly 25% detected once. These data also featured in a second study, about T cells of mothers and their children.

The specimen sequenced was blood. Every receptor here comes from a boy aged 5-17 years in good health.

This clonotype occurred a few times. The chain carries TRBV9 and TRBJ2-7; 7 bases agree with TRBD2. Trimming removed 3 bases from V and 0 bases from J; junction bases left unmatched: 9. Germline V lookup: CDR1 SGDLS, CDR2 YYNGEE. The CDR3 has 16 amino acids. The CDR3 sequence is CASSASRGFSSYEQYF. In DNA, the CDR3 is TGTGCCAGCAGCGCCTCGCGGGGGTTCAGCTCCTACGAGCAGTACTTC.

Written as DNA, the CDR3 is TGTGCCAGCAGCCCCTATGCTAGCGGGGGTAGTGAGACCCAGTACTTC. This sequence encodes CASSPYASGGSETQYF. The rearrangement uses TRBV7-3 and TRBJ2-5, with 10 bases identical to TRBD2. J lost 5 bases, V lost 5 bases, and 11 bases had no gene match. Germline V gene sequence: CDR1 SGHTA, CDR2 FQGTGA. The CDR3 sequence is 16 residues long.

CDR3 sequence reads: CATRTSGGLQETQYF. CDR3 coding DNA: TGCGCCACCCGGACTAGCGGGGGACTCCAAGAGACCCAGTACTTC. The rearrangement joins TRBV5-1 to TRBJ2-5, with 13 nucleotides matching TRBD2. This CDR3 is built from 15 residues. J was trimmed by 1 base and V by 9 bases; bases with no gene match: 6. Per the germline V gene, CDR1 is SGHRS and CDR2 is YFSETQ.

V gene TRBV6-1 combines with J gene TRBJ1-3, with D possibly matching TRBD1 (6 bases). V lost 5 bases to trimming and J lost 3 bases, with 20 bases between them. Germline lookup yields CDR1 MNHNS and CDR2 SASEGT. The CDR3 runs 17 residues. CDR3: CASSKITGTSHGNTIYF. The CDR3 DNA sequence: TGTGCCAGCAGTAAGATTACCGGGACATCTCATGGAAACACCATATATTTT.

There are a few counts of this clonotype. The V call is TRBV7-8, the J call TRBJ2-3, with 11 bases lining up with TRBD2. J lost 2 bases, V lost 5 bases, and 6 bases had no gene match. CDR3 length equals 16 residues. The germline V gene has CDR1 SGHVS and CDR2 FQNEAQ. The CDR3 bases are TGTGCCAGCAGCCCTGGGACTAGCGGCTACACAGATACGCAGTATTTT. Translated: CASSPGTSGYTDTQYF. Based on the CDR3 plus reference TRBV7-8 and TRBJ2-3, the full variable domain is GAGVSQSPRYKVAKRGQDVALRCDPISGHVSLFWYQQALGQGPEFLTYFQNEAQLDKSGLPSDRFFAERPEGSVSTLKIQRTQQEDSAVYLCASSPGTSGYTDTQYFGPGTRLTVL.

This sequence joins TRBV18 and TRBJ2-5; D might be TRBD1 (5 bases). Germline V gives CDR1 KGHSH, CDR2 LQKENI. The CDR3 totals 15 residues. Deletions cut 3 bases from V and 2 bases from J, with 13 bases between. The CDR3 loop reads CASSPRQRDQETQYF. DNA of the CDR3: TGTGCCAGCTCACCGCGACAGAGAGATCAAGAGACCCAGTACTTC.

The rearrangement links TRBV4-2 to TRBJ2-5; TRBD2 aligns across 13 bases. TRBJ2-1 matches the DNA end more closely, so the J call is doubtful. This CDR3 region has 18 residues. Germline CDR1 LGHNA, CDR2 YNFKEQ. The CDR3 here is CASSQDIKTSGGFSEQFF. CDR3 bases: TGTGCCAGCAGCCAAGATATTAAGACTAGCGGGGGGTTTAGTGAGCAGTTCTTC.

V gene TRBV2 combines with J gene TRBJ2-5, with no clear D. CDR3 size: 13 residues. V dropped 4 bases and J dropped 5 bases, with 11 bases sitting between them. Germline-derived CDR1 and CDR2 are SNHLY and FYNNEI. The DNA for the CDR3 is TGTGCCAGCAGTGTCGGCAGGTGGGAGACCCAGTACTTC. Its translation: CASSVGRWETQYF.

J is TRBJ1-5 and V is TRBV6-5; 8 bases line up with TRBD1. Germline V gene data show CDR1 as MNHEY and CDR2 as SVGAGI. The junction had 4 bases not matched to a gene; V was cut back by 3 bases and J by 6 bases. The CDR3 loop spans 14 amino acids. The CDR3 DNA follows: TGTGCCAGCAGTTATAGCAGGGGGCTTCAGCCCCAGCATTTT. It is translated as CASSYSRGLQPQHF.

The V gene is TRBV6-2 or TRBV6-3, the J gene TRBJ1-1; no clear D. The germline V and J ends were trimmed by 6 bases and 0 bases, with 8 bases remaining between them. Germline V gives CDR1 MNHEY, CDR2 SVGEGT. The CDR3 extends over 13 amino acids. The CDR3 region has the DNA TGTGCCAGCAGCCACCTCATGAACACTGAAGCTTTCTTT. Protein sequence: CASSHLMNTEAFF.

This clonotype was recorded only once. The J gene is TRBJ2-3, the V gene TRBV20-1; a possible D gene is TRBD2 (7 bases). The CDR3 covers 12 residues. Germline V gives CDR1 DFQATT, CDR2 SNEGSKA (reference sequence). V dropped 7 bases and J dropped 5 bases, with 13 bases sitting between them. The CDR3 DNA is TGCAGTGTCGGGGGGCGAGTAGATACGCAGTATTTT. Protein sequence: CSVGGRVDTQYF.

The chain combines TRBV6-1 with TRBJ2-4, with 7 bases matching TRBD1. The CDR3 extends over 14 amino acids. V gave up 4 bases and J gave up 4 bases; unmatched junction bases: 4. Germline CDR1 MNHNS, CDR2 SASEGT. The CDR3 nucleotides read TGTGCCAGCAGTGGTCCGGGACAGAAAAACATTCAGTACTTC. It translates to CASSGPGQKNIQYF.

The chain joins TRBV29-1 to TRBJ2-5; 11 positions match TRBD1. Germline-derived CDR1 and CDR2 are SQVTM and ANQGSEA. V lost 8 bases and J lost 5; bases outside the gene matches: 7. The length of the CDR3 is 13 residues. CDR3 DNA sequence: TGCAGCTTGGGTAGGGACAGGGGGGAGACCCAGTACTTC. Its protein is CSLGRDRGETQYF.

The CDR3 protein is CASSLSALPSGNTIYF. In DNA, the CDR3 is TGTGCCAGCAGTTTGAGCGCGCTACCCTCTGGAAACACCATATATTTT. The V call is TRBV28, the J call TRBJ1-3; the D is unclear. Per germline, CDR1 MDHEN and CDR2 SYDVKM. The CDR3 runs to 16 residues. The ends were cut back, 3 bases at V and 0 bases at J, with 12 bases in the middle.